These T cell receptor beta chains were read from a single sample in a study of cytomegalovirus exposure and HLA in healthy donors. The protocol was immunoSEQ multiplex PCR, while the TCRdb copy is restricted to in-frame clones and leaves out a portion. The sample has roughly 18,000 clones, about 74% seen once. Sequences were obtained from PBMCs. These receptors originate from a man younger than 35 in good health and CMV-seronegative. Both conserved end residues are part of each CDR3. A D gene is named only where the DNA matches it firmly. Rows give clone size only sometimes, using once, few, many, or a class for an expanded clone.

clone_size,j_call,v_call,d_call,cdr3_aa,cdr3_nt
.,TRBJ2-5,TRBV7-3,TRBD2,CASSLTSGDRTQYF,TGTGCCAGCAGCTTAACCAGCGGGGATAGGACCCAGTACTTC
.,TRBJ2-2,TRBV25-1,TRBD2,CASSVRGRANTGELFF,TGTGCCAGCAGTGTGCGCGGGAGGGCGAACACCGGGGAGCTGTTTTTT
.,TRBJ2-5,TRBV6-5,TRBD2,CASSLGRLGGETQYF,TGTGCCAGCAGCCTGGGGAGGTTGGGAGGGGAGACCCAGTACTTC
.,TRBJ2-7,TRBV6-5,TRBD1,CASSPGQSGYEQYF,TGTGCCAGCAGTCCGGGACAGTCCGGATACGAGCAGTACTTC
.,TRBJ1-3,TRBV4-1,.,CASSQETGSGNTIYF,TGCGCCAGCAGCCAGGAGACAGGTTCTGGAAACACCATATATTTT
.,TRBJ1-2,TRBV23-1,.,CGQQVDKDGYTF,TGCGGCCAGCAGGTGGATAAGGATGGCTACACCTTC
.,TRBJ2-1,TRBV29-1,.,CSVDSANEQFF,TGCAGCGTTGACAGCGCCAATGAGCAGTTCTTC
.,TRBJ2-7,TRBV4-3,.,CASSPTIISYEQYF,TGCGCCAGCAGCCCTACCATAATTTCCTACGAGCAGTACTTC
.,TRBJ1-3,TRBV29-1,.,CSAGDRAGGNTIYF,TGCAGCGCTGGGGATAGGGCGGGTGGAAACACCATATATTTT
.,TRBJ1-5,TRBV30,.,CAWSVLGLRGNQPQHF,TGTGCCTGGAGTGTACTCGGACTGCGAGGCAATCAGCCCCAGCATTTT
.,TRBJ1-2,TRBV14,TRBD1,CASSQEDRVYGYTF,TGTGCCAGCAGCCAAGAAGACAGGGTTTACGGCTACACCTTC
.,TRBJ1-1,TRBV30,.,CAWSVSRGWTEAFF,TGTGCCTGGAGTGTATCCCGGGGGTGGACTGAAGCTTTCTTT
few,TRBJ2-5,TRBV30,.,CAWSRSGFTGAQYF,TGTGCCTGGAGTCGCTCGGGGTTCACGGGGGCCCAGTACTTC
.,TRBJ2-1,TRBV5-7,.,CASSLGGEQFF,TGTGCCAGCAGCTTAGGCGGAGAGCAGTTCTTC
.,TRBJ1-5,TRBV25-1,.,CASSEHGEGQPQHF,TGTGCCAGCAGTGAACACGGAGAGGGTCAGCCCCAGCATTTT
once,TRBJ2-1,TRBV6-5,TRBD2,CASSNLAGDNEQFF,TGTGCCAGCAGTAATCTAGCGGGAGACAATGAGCAGTTCTTC
.,TRBJ2-7,TRBV29-1,.,CSVVRGYEQYF,TGCAGCGTGGTACGGGGATACGAGCAGTACTTC
once,TRBJ1-4,TRBV6-5,TRBD1,CASSPEGATNEKLFF,TGTGCCAGCAGTCCCGAGGGGGCTACTAATGAAAAACTGTTTTTT
few,TRBJ1-5,TRBV29-1,.,CSVSTVNSNQPQHF,TGCAGCGTTTCGACAGTTAATAGCAATCAGCCCCAGCATTTT
once,TRBJ2-7,TRBV5-1,TRBD1,CASSTGQIYEQYF,TGCGCCAGCAGCACGGGACAGATATACGAGCAGTACTTC
.,TRBJ2-3,TRBV25-1,TRBD1,CASSAGQGDTDTQYF,TGTGCCAGCAGCGCTGGACAGGGCGACACAGATACGCAGTATTTT
few,TRBJ2-1,TRBV11-3,.,CASSQGESEQFF,TGTGCCAGCAGCCAGGGTGAGAGTGAGCAGTTCTTC
.,TRBJ1-3,TRBV30,.,CAWSGGSSGNTIYF,TGTGCCTGGAGTGGTGGCAGCTCTGGAAACACCATATATTTT
once,TRBJ1-5,TRBV30,TRBD1,CAWGQGGNQPQHF,TGTGCCTGGGGACAGGGGGGCAATCAGCCCCAGCATTTT
.,TRBJ1-5,TRBV6-1,.,CASSRQRSNQPQHF,TGTGCCAGCAGCCGACAGAGAAGCAATCAGCCCCAGCATTTT
once,TRBJ1-4,TRBV4-2,TRBD1,CASSPDPLGTDTLGNEKLFF,TGTGCCAGCAGCCCTGACCCCCTCGGGACAGATACCTTGGGGAATGAAAAACTGTTTTTT
.,TRBJ2-6,TRBV29-1,.,CSVEIGAGANVLTF,TGCAGCGTTGAGATAGGGGCAGGGGCCAACGTCCTGACTTTC
.,TRBJ1-1,TRBV14,.,CASSQGLEAFF,TGTGCCAGCAGCCAGGGACTCGAAGCTTTCTTT
.,TRBJ1-2,TRBV2,TRBD1,CASTRGDGYTF,TGTGCCAGCACCAGGGGGGATGGCTACACCTTC
.,TRBJ2-1,TRBV27,TRBD1,CASSLTGSSYNEQFF,TGTGCCAGCAGTTTGACAGGGAGTTCCTACAATGAGCAGTTCTTC
.,TRBJ2-1,TRBV25-1,TRBD2,CASSGIAGGNEQFF,TGTGCCAGCAGCGGGATAGCGGGAGGTAATGAGCAGTTCTTC
.,TRBJ1-2,TRBV29-1,.,CSVAVRNYGYTF,TGCAGCGTTGCAGTGAGGAACTATGGCTACACCTTC
.,TRBJ2-5,TRBV25-1,.,CASSEPGALETQYF,TGTGCCAGCAGTGAGCCTGGGGCTTTAGAGACCCAGTACTTC
few,TRBJ2-7,TRBV7-2,TRBD1,CASSLVAGGYPYEQYF,TGTGCCAGCAGCTTAGTCGCAGGGGGTTACCCCTACGAGCAGTACTTC
.,TRBJ1-6,TRBV4-2,.,CASSQESRASNSPLHF,TGTGCCAGCAGCCAAGAATCCAGGGCTAGTAATTCACCCCTCCACTTT
.,TRBJ1-2,TRBV30,TRBD1,CAWSGGQGDGYTF,TGTGCCTGGAGTGGGGGACAGGGGGACGGCTACACCTTC
.,TRBJ1-1,TRBV6-5,.,CASSYSSGNLNTEAFF,TGTGCCAGCAGTTACTCCTCAGGTAATTTGAACACTGAAGCTTTCTTT
few,TRBJ1-2,TRBV9,.,CASSVSGNANYGYTF,TGTGCCAGCAGCGTAAGTGGTAATGCGAACTATGGCTACACCTTC
medium-sized,TRBJ2-1,TRBV6-1,TRBD1,CASSGAAGGMDEQFF,TGTGCCAGCAGTGGAGCGGCAGGGGGAATGGATGAGCAGTTCTTC
.,TRBJ1-5,TRBV6-6,.,CASSQRTENNNQPQHF,TGTGCCAGCAGCCAAAGGACAGAGAATAACAATCAGCCCCAGCATTTT